The 20 T cell receptor beta chains in this list originate from one sample, sequenced in a study of T-cell reconstitution after alpha-beta-depleted transplantation in children. TCRbeta library preparation incorporated unique molecular identifiers. TCRdb re-called the PCR reads through MiXCR, storing one row per CDR3 protein. The sample records just over 950,000 distinct CDR3 sequences, 25% to 30% being singletons. Specimen: PBMCs, mostly from graft donor cells, collected 360 days after TCRalphabeta/CD19-depleted stem cell transplant. The receptors were gathered from a boy under three years old who had a stem cell transplant for SCID, so the T cells may come from the graft donor.

The CDR3 spells CASSKTGTGVFVEQYF. As DNA, the CDR3 is TGCGCCAGCAGTAAAACCGGGACAGGGGTTTTCGTCGAGCAGTACTTC. V is TRBV5-1 and J is TRBJ2-7, with TRBD1 identical over 10 bases. Losses at the gene ends were 5 bases for V and 6 bases for J; bases not matched to a gene: 14. This CDR3 has 16 residues. Germline values: CDR1 SGHRS, CDR2 YFSETQ.

Concerning this clonotype: Given a much more abundant clone one base away, this may be a read error. This chain joins TRBV6-2 or TRBV6-3 and TRBJ1-1; D remains unclear. Germline V gene lookup returns CDR1 MNHEY and CDR2 SVGEGT. The length of the CDR3 is 15 residues. The DNA for the CDR3 is TGTGCCGGCAGTTACTCGCCACTCATGAACACTGAAGCTTTCTTT. It is translated as CAGSYSPLMNTEAFF.

This clonotype has only one observation. This chain connects TRBV5-1 to TRBJ2-7; the D is unclear. V lost 0 bases and J 5 bases, leaving 12 bases between the germline ends. The CDR3 runs to 14 residues. CDR1 and CDR2 (germline): SGHRS, YFSETQ. CDR3 protein: CASSLDLGFHEQYV. The DNA of the CDR3 is TGCGCCAGCAGCTTGGACCTGGGATTCCACGAGCAGTACGTC.

The V and J genes are TRBV28 and TRBJ2-1; 11 positions match TRBD1. The CDR3 covers 15 residues. The germline V gene encodes CDR1 MDHEN and CDR2 SYDVKM. The J segment lost 5 bases and the V segment lost 6 bases, leaving 6 bases of the junction unmatched. The CDR3 DNA reads as TGTGCCAGCAGATACCGGGACAGGGGGAACAATGAGCAGTTCTTC. It codes for CASRYRDRGNNEQFF.

The genes are TRBV7-9 and TRBJ1-3; unclear D gene. The germline V gene has CDR1 SEHNR and CDR2 FQNEAQ (reference sequence). The CDR3 consists of 14 residues. V gave up 7 bases and J gave up 6 bases, with 16 bases separating them. DNA of the CDR3: TGTGCCAGCATCCTATTGGGCCACCCAAACACCATATATTTT. Its translation: CASILLGHPNTIYF.

The chain carries TRBV20-1 and TRBJ2-2; no reliable D call. V lost 2 bases and J 7 bases, leaving 8 bases between the germline ends. Per the germline V gene, CDR1 is DFQATT and CDR2 is SNEGSKA (reference sequence). The length of the CDR3 is 12 residues. CDR3 bases: TGCAGTGCTAGACGGACGGTCGGGGAGCTGTTTTTT. Residues: CSARRTVGELFF.

This clonotype was seen a handful of times. CDR3 DNA sequence: TGTGCCATCAGTGAGTCGAGTAACACTGAAGCTTTCTTT. Protein: CAISESSNTEAFF. This chain links TRBV10-3 with TRBJ1-1; D unresolved. Trimming left V 0 bases short and J 2 bases short, with 4 bases between. CDR1 and CDR2 from the germline V gene are ENHRY and SYGVKD. The CDR3 is made up of 13 amino acids.

This clonotype turned up a few times. The chain carries TRBV20-1 and TRBJ1-4, with 9 bases identical to TRBD1. The CDR3 totals 16 residues. Germline CDR1 and CDR2: DFQATT and SNEGSKA (reference sequence). With 3 bases clipped from V and 0 bases from J, the junction kept 5 bases outside the gene matches. The CDR3 loop reads CSASHRTGATNEKLFF. Written as DNA, the CDR3 is TGCAGTGCTAGTCACCGGACAGGGGCAACTAATGAAAAACTGTTTTTT.

V gene TRBV4-3 combines with J gene TRBJ2-3, with D hard to call. This CDR3 region has 15 residues. V was clipped by 4 bases and J by 0 bases, with 11 bases between them. CDR1 LGHNA and CDR2 YSLEER come from the germline V gene. The CDR3 nucleotides read TGCGCCAGCAGCCCTTCGGTCGATAGCACAGATACGCAGTATTTT. Translating gives CASSPSVDSTDTQYF.

The chain combines TRBV12-3 or TRBV12-4 with TRBJ2-7; no clear D gene. Trimming took off 2 bases at V and 6 bases at J, with 5 bases between the two ends. This CDR3 has 11 residues. CDR3 in amino acids: CASSLRAEQYF. The DNA for the CDR3 is TGTGCCAGCAGTTTACGGGCCGAGCAGTACTTC.

J is TRBJ2-5 and V is TRBV5-1; TRBD1 matches at 10 bases. Germline trimming cut 5 bases from V and 4 bases from J; bases unmatched to any gene: 14. This CDR3 is built from 17 residues. Germline CDR1 SGHRS, CDR2 YFSETQ. For the CDR3, the DNA is TGCGCCAGCAGTCCTGGGAGGGGACAGGGGAAAGGAGAGACCCAGTACTTC. This gives the protein CASSPGRGQGKGETQYF.

The V call is TRBV5-1, the J call TRBJ1-1; 8 positions match TRBD1. This CDR3 has 17 amino acids. V shed 0 bases, J shed 2 bases, and the junction held 9 bases outside the gene matches. Looked up from germline, CDR1 is SGHRS and CDR2 is YFSETQ. CDR3 DNA: TGCGCCAGCAGCTTGGCCGGGACAGGTCCCTCCAACACTGAAGCTTTCTTT. Amino acids: CASSLAGTGPSNTEAFF.

The rearrangement uses TRBV20-1 and TRBJ2-1; D is possibly TRBD2 (7 bases). Germline V gene sequence: CDR1 DFQATT, CDR2 SNEGSKA (reference sequence). Trimming stripped 2 bases from V and 7 bases from J, with 12 bases between. This CDR3 has 13 amino acids. Here the CDR3 reads CSARRAGANEQFF. The CDR3, as DNA: TGCAGTGCTAGACGGGCGGGGGCAAATGAGCAGTTCTTC.

The genes are TRBV7-3 and TRBJ1-5; D ambiguous. Looked up from germline, CDR1 is SGHTA and CDR2 is FQGTGA. This CDR3 has 13 residues. Trimming removed 1 base at V and 9 bases at J, with 10 bases between. The CDR3 spells CASSLNRDRPQHF. CDR3 nucleotide sequence: TGTGCCAGCAGCTTAAACCGTGATCGGCCCCAGCATTTT.

This clonotype has a handful of counts. V gene TRBV4-3 combines with J gene TRBJ2-7, with D uncertain. The CDR3 loop spans 15 amino acids. Trimming took 5 bases from V and 3 from J, leaving 17 bases between them. Germline V gene sequence: CDR1 LGHNA, CDR2 YSLEER. The CDR3 is CASSTTAGKHYEQYF. Here the CDR3 DNA reads TGCGCCAGCAGCACGACGGCTGGGAAACACTACGAGCAGTACTTC.

The rearrangement links TRBV19 to TRBJ1-1; D is perhaps TRBD1 (6 bases). The CDR3 has 13 residues. Between the trimmed V and J ends, which lost 6 bases and 3 bases, there was a span of 11 bases. The germline CDR1 and CDR2 sequences are LNHDA and SQIVND (reference sequence). In DNA, the CDR3 is TGTGCCAGTAGGTTACAGGGAGACACTGAAGCTTTCTTT. This encodes CASRLQGDTEAFF.

The V and J genes are TRBV20-1 and TRBJ2-1, with 7 bases lining up with TRBD2. Germline V gives CDR1 DFQATT, CDR2 SNEGSKA (reference sequence). This CDR3 has 14 amino acids. V shed 5 bases and J 0 bases; nucleotides not matched to a gene: 4. The chain's CDR3 is CSAVGGSSYNEQFF. The CDR3 nucleotides read TGCAGTGCTGTCGGGGGGAGCTCCTACAATGAGCAGTTCTTC.

The V and J genes are TRBV5-1 and TRBJ2-7; 7 nucleotides agree with TRBD2. This CDR3 spans 17 amino acids. V lost 1 base and J lost 2; bases outside the gene matches: 12. CDR1 and CDR2 from the germline V gene are SGHRS and YFSETQ. CDR3 residues: CASSLIPAASGTYEQYF. CDR3 nucleotides: TGCGCCAGCAGCTTGATCCCGGCGGCTAGCGGTACCTACGAGCAGTACTTC.

V and J are TRBV5-1 and TRBJ2-5, with D perhaps assigned TRBD1 or TRBD2 (5 bases each). This CDR3 has 16 amino acids. V gave up 1 base and J gave up 1 base, with 14 bases separating them. Per the germline V gene, CDR1 is SGHRS and CDR2 is YFSETQ. The DNA for the CDR3 is TGCGCCAGCAGCTTGAACGGAGGACACCCCCAAGAGACCCAGTACTTC. Its protein is CASSLNGGHPQETQYF.

J is TRBJ2-7 and V is TRBV27; weak D call: TRBD1 (6 bases). V lost 2 bases, J lost 5 bases, and 22 bases lay in between. The CDR3 contains 17 residues. Germline V gene lookup returns CDR1 MNHEY and CDR2 SMNVEV (reference sequence). The DNA for the CDR3 is TGTGCCAGCAGTTTACGACAGGCGCCTTCCTTCTGGGACGAGCAGTACTTC. It codes for CASSLRQAPSFWDEQYF.